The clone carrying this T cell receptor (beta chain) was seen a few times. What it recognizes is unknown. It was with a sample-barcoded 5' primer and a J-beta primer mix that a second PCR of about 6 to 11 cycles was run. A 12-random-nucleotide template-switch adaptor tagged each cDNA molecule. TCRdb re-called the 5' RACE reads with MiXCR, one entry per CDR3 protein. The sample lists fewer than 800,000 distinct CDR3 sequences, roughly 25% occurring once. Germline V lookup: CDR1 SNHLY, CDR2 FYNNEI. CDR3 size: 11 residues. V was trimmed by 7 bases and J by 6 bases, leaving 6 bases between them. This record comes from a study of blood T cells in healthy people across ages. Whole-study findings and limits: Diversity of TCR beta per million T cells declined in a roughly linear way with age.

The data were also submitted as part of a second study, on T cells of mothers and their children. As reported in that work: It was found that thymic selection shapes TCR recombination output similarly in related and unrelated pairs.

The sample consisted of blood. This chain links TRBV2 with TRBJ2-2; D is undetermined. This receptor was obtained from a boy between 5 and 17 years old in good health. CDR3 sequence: CASKDPGELFF. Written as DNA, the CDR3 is TGTGCCAGCAAGGATCCCGGGGAGCTGTTTTTT.